Listed below are T cell receptor beta chains from one sample, sequenced in a study of T-cell memory formation after mild COVID-19. TCRdb analysed the 5' RACE reads with MiXCR anew, one entry per CDR3 protein. The sample has approximately 210,000 distinct CDR3 sequences; around 17% are singletons. Source material: PBMCs or a T cell subset sorted from them (not recorded which). These TCRs come from an adult woman who had mild COVID-19 (a few samples of this study predate the infection). Cell type and time point are not known. The CDR3 runs from the conserved cysteine through the conserved F or W. Fields, in order: J gene, clone size, D gene, V gene, CDR3 protein, CDR3 DNA. A D gene is named only where the DNA matches it firmly. Only some rows state a clone size, as once, few, many or a class for expanded clones.

TRBJ1-2	few	.	TRBV7-2	CASSLAGGPGYGYTF	TGTGCCAGCAGCTTAGCGGGGGGGCCGGGCTATGGCTACACCTTC
TRBJ2-1	few	TRBD1	TRBV7-9	CASSLVTGTYNEQFF	TGTGCCAGCAGCTTAGTGACAGGGACCTACAATGAGCAGTTCTTC
TRBJ2-2	.	TRBD2	TRBV12-3/TRBV12-4	CASSPGGAGELFF	TGTGCCAGCAGCCCCGGGGGGGCCGGGGAGCTGTTTTTT
TRBJ2-7	many	.	TRBV27	CASSFGRTYEQYF	TGTGCCAGCAGTTTCGGCAGGACCTACGAGCAGTACTTC
TRBJ1-1	.	TRBD1	TRBV6-2/TRBV6-3	CASSYNSGTGFGDTEAFF	TGTGCCAGCAGTTACAATTCCGGGACAGGGTTTGGCGACACTGAAGCTTTCTTT
TRBJ2-3	.	.	TRBV12-3/TRBV12-4	CASSLTGGRGDTQYF	TGTGCCAGCAGTTTAACCGGGGGAAGGGGAGATACGCAGTATTTT
TRBJ2-1	many	.	TRBV7-3	CASSLNLPGPKPYNEQFF	TGTGCCAGCAGCCTAAACCTCCCAGGGCCCAAACCCTACAATGAGCAGTTCTTC
TRBJ2-1	.	.	TRBV12-3/TRBV12-4	CASSSGGVYNEQFF	TGTGCCAGCAGTTCCGGCGGGGTCTACAATGAGCAGTTCTTC
TRBJ2-7	.	.	TRBV20-1	CSILLGREEQYF	TGCAGTATTCTTCTGGGCAGGGAAGAGCAGTACTTC
TRBJ2-3	.	TRBD1	TRBV10-3	CAISEAGGKDTQYF	TGTGCCATCAGTGAGGCAGGGGGTAAAGATACGCAGTATTTT
TRBJ2-7	few	.	TRBV12-3/TRBV12-4	CASSSLYGGAGEQYF	TGTGCCAGCAGTTCCCTCTATGGGGGCGCGGGGGAGCAGTACTTC
TRBJ2-7	.	TRBD1	TRBV4-3	CASSRGQGSSYEQYF	TGCGCCAGCAGCCGGGGACAGGGGTCTTCCTACGAGCAGTACTTC
TRBJ2-5	few	.	TRBV15	CATSRDPSGVETQYF	TGTGCCACCAGCAGAGATCCGTCAGGGGTAGAGACCCAGTACTTC
TRBJ2-3	once	TRBD2	TRBV4-1	CASSLTSGGARDTQYF	TGCGCCAGCAGCCTCACTAGCGGGGGGGCACGAGATACGCAGTATTTT
TRBJ1-2	.	.	TRBV30	CAWQSFSGYTF	TGTGCCTGGCAGTCCTTTTCTGGCTACACCTTC
TRBJ1-1	.	.	TRBV29-1	CSVGGRMNTEAFF	TGCAGCGTGGGGGGCCGCATGAACACTGAAGCTTTCTTT
TRBJ2-2	.	.	TRBV7-9	CASSLLSTGLAGELFF	TGTGCCAGCAGTCTACTCTCTACAGGGTTGGCCGGGGAGCTGTTTTTT
TRBJ2-3	.	.	TRBV6-5	CASSSGGVATDTQYF	TGTGCCAGCAGTTCCGGGGGAGTGGCGACAGATACGCAGTATTTT
TRBJ1-2	few	.	TRBV7-8	CASSAELDYGYTF	TGTGCCAGCAGCGCCGAATTGGACTATGGCTACACCTTC
TRBJ2-1	.	TRBD2	TRBV5-1	CASSLTGGVNEQFF	TGCGCCAGCAGCTTAACGGGAGGGGTCAATGAGCAGTTCTTC
TRBJ1-2	many	TRBD1	TRBV2	CASSENRGRGGYGYTF	TGTGCCAGCAGTGAGAACAGGGGGCGCGGAGGCTATGGCTACACCTTC
TRBJ2-1	few	.	TRBV12-3/TRBV12-4	CASSLQPGLGYNEQFF	TGTGCCAGCAGTTTACAGCCAGGTTTGGGCTACAATGAGCAGTTCTTC
TRBJ1-4	.	.	TRBV10-3	CATGVGEATNEKLFF	TGTGCCACCGGCGTGGGGGAGGCAACTAATGAAAAACTGTTTTTT
TRBJ1-2	.	TRBD1	TRBV30	CAWSVRDRVYGYTF	TGTGCCTGGAGTGTCCGGGACAGGGTCTATGGCTACACCTTC
TRBJ2-1	few	.	TRBV15	CATSREPYNEQFF	TGTGCCACCAGCAGAGAACCCTACAATGAGCAGTTCTTC
TRBJ1-5	many	.	TRBV24-1	CATSKAGQPQHF	TGTGCCACCAGCAAGGCGGGTCAGCCCCAGCATTTT
TRBJ2-7	few	TRBD2	TRBV6-5	CASTPGLAGLYEQYF	TGTGCCAGCACTCCGGGACTAGCGGGATTATACGAGCAGTACTTC
TRBJ2-1	.	.	TRBV27	CASSGRFSYNEQFF	TGTGCCAGCAGTGGGCGTTTCTCCTACAATGAGCAGTTCTTC
TRBJ1-2	few	TRBD1	TRBV25-1	CASSAQGALRGYTF	TGTGCCAGCAGTGCACAGGGGGCGCTTAGGGGCTACACCTTC
TRBJ2-5	.	.	TRBV6-5	CASRRTTGWGETQYF	TGTGCCAGCAGACGTACTACAGGGTGGGGAGAGACCCAGTACTTC
TRBJ2-1	many	TRBD2	TRBV6-2/TRBV6-3	CASRIRLAGSLDNEQFF	TGTGCCAGCAGAATAAGACTAGCGGGGTCCTTAGACAATGAGCAGTTCTTC
TRBJ2-5	few	TRBD2	TRBV7-8	CASSFGSLAGVGETQYF	TGTGCCAGCAGCTTTGGATCTCTAGCGGGGGTTGGAGAGACCCAGTACTTC
TRBJ1-1	few	.	TRBV18	CASSPQEETWNTEAFF	TGTGCCAGCTCACCACAGGAAGAAACATGGAACACTGAAGCTTTCTTT
TRBJ2-7	few	TRBD2	TRBV14	CASSQGTSGRYEQYF	TGTGCCAGCAGCCAGGGGACTAGCGGGAGGTACGAGCAGTACTTC